This T cell receptor beta chain was recovered during a study of HIV-infected patients and healthy controls. This clonotype came up a few times. With 6 bases clipped from V and 7 bases from J, the junction kept 10 bases outside the gene matches. The V gene's germline CDR1 is SNHLY and CDR2 FYNNEI. The CDR3 runs 15 residues. TCRdb re-analysed the 5' RACE reads in MiXCR, keeping a single row per CDR3 protein. The repertoire holds about 63,000 distinct CDR3 sequences, with approximately 15% as singletons. The chain recombines TRBV2 with TRBJ2-4; 9 bases line up with TRBD1. The material sequenced was CD4+ T cells from blood. This clonotype was sampled from a human donor in good health. In DNA, the CDR3 is TGTGCCAGCAGCCCCAGGGGGGACAGGGTGAACATTCAGTACTTC. It yields the protein CASSPRGDRVNIQYF.